These 10 T cell receptor beta chains came from one sample sequenced in a study of cytomegalovirus exposure and HLA in healthy donors. Assay: immunoSEQ multiplex PCR; the TCRdb copy retains only in-frame clones and omits some. This table has some 150,000 clones, just under 90% appearing once. What was sequenced was PBMCs. The receptors come from a woman in her 30s in good health and CMV-seropositive.

The J gene is TRBJ2-3, the V gene TRBV2; D remains unclear. The CDR3 runs to 12 residues. Germline loops: CDR1 SNHLY, CDR2 FYNNEI. V lost 2 bases to trimming and J lost 6 bases, with 6 bases between them. The CDR3 DNA sequence: TGTGCCAGCAGTGAATCGGAGGATACGCAGTATTTT. This codes for CASSESEDTQYF. Full variable domain (rest looked up from reference TRBV2 and TRBJ2-3): EPEVTQTPSHQVTQMGQEVILRCVPISNHLYFYWYRQILGQKVEFLVSFYNNEISEKSEIFDDQFSVERPDGSNFTLKIRSTKLEDSAMYFCASSESEDTQYFGPGTRLTVL.

The chain recombines TRBV20-1 with TRBJ2-1; 9 bases agree with TRBD1. CDR3 length: 11 amino acids. The V gene's germline CDR1 is DFQATT and CDR2 SNEGSKA (reference sequence). V shed 6 bases and J 7 bases; nucleotides not matched to a gene: 1. CDR3 protein: CSADRGNEQFF. Written as DNA, the CDR3 is TGCAGTGCGGACAGGGGAAATGAGCAGTTCTTC.

The V call is TRBV28, the J call TRBJ2-7; 12 bases agree with TRBD2. There are 16 residues in the CDR3. From germline, CDR1 is MDHEN and CDR2 SYDVKM. V dropped 1 base and J dropped 5; count of bases not matched to a gene: 6. The DNA of the CDR3 is TGTGCCAGCAGTTTATTCCTAGCGGGGGGGCCGAACGAGCAGTACTTC. Its translation: CASSLFLAGGPNEQYF.

This rearrangement joins TRBV9 to TRBJ2-3, with 8 nucleotides matching TRBD2. The V gene end was trimmed by 0 bases and the J gene end by 3 bases; junction bases not matched to a gene: 9. Germline V lookup: CDR1 SGDLS, CDR2 YYNGEE. The CDR3 has 17 residues. The CDR3 region has the DNA TGTGCCAGCAGCGTAGTTGCGGGGGGACCGGGGACAGATACGCAGTATTTT. The encoded protein is CASSVVAGGPGTDTQYF.

V usage is TRBV28 and J usage is TRBJ1-2, with TRBD1 identical over 8 bases. The CDR3 runs 14 residues. Germline-derived CDR1 and CDR2 are MDHEN and SYDVKM. V lost 9 bases and J lost 4; bases outside the gene matches: 10. The CDR3: CASCPVDRAYGYTF. The CDR3 DNA reads as TGTGCCAGTTGCCCTGTGGACAGGGCCTATGGCTACACCTTC.

This rearrangement joins TRBV5-1 to TRBJ2-2; 9 bases fit TRBD2. The V and J ends lost 0 bases and 7 bases, in that order; junction bases with no gene match: 16. The CDR3 length is 19 residues. Germline CDR1 SGHRS, CDR2 YFSETQ. CDR3 sequence: CASSLDHLWRGGPHGELFF. The CDR3 DNA sequence: TGCGCCAGCAGCTTGGATCACCTTTGGCGGGGGGGCCCCCACGGGGAGCTGTTTTTT.

This clone was counted a few times. The chain is built from TRBV18 and TRBJ2-7; 8 nucleotides agree with TRBD2. Germline V gives CDR1 KGHSH, CDR2 LQKENI. V shed 4 bases and J 0 bases; nucleotides not matched to a gene: 8. The CDR3 loop spans 16 amino acids. In DNA form, the CDR3 reads TGTGCCAGCTCACGAGGACTAGCCCCGAGCTCCTACGAGCAGTACTTC. Amino acid sequence: CASSRGLAPSSYEQYF.

This chain uses TRBV5-1 with TRBJ1-3; D not certain. The CDR3 consists of 17 residues. Germline CDR1 is SGHRS and CDR2 is YFSETQ. V shed 0 bases and J shed 0 bases, with 13 bases lying between them. The CDR3 region has the DNA TGCGCCAGCAGCTTGGAAGAGGGAACCCTCTCTGGAAACACCATATATTTT. The encoded protein is CASSLEEGTLSGNTIYF. The full variable domain, in which reference TRBV5-1 and TRBJ1-3 provide the parts outside the CDR3, is KAGVTQTPRYLIKTRGQQVTLSCSPISGHRSVSWYQQTPGQGLQFLFEYFSETQRNKGNFPGRFSGRQFSNSRSEMNVSTLELGDSALYLCASSLEEGTLSGNTIYFGEGSWLTVV.

This chain links TRBV5-6 with TRBJ2-3; 8 positions match TRBD2. This CDR3 comprises 16 residues. Germline V CDR1 and CDR2: SGHDT, YYEEEE. J was trimmed by 3 bases and V by 1 base; bases with no gene match: 7. The CDR3 is CASSLTGGPKTDTQYF. CDR3 bases: TGTGCCAGCAGCTTGACGGGGGGGCCTAAAACAGATACGCAGTATTTT.

This chain connects TRBV11-2 to TRBJ2-7; the D gene is possibly TRBD1 (7 bases). Trimming stripped 0 bases from V and 7 bases from J, with 25 bases between. The V gene's germline CDR1 is SGHAT and CDR2 FQNNGV. This CDR3 spans 18 amino acids. CDR3 DNA: TGTGCCAGCAGCTTAGATTGGATGGAGGGGGCAAGGTCGGGAGAGCAGTACTTC. It yields the protein CASSLDWMEGARSGEQYF.